A selection of T cell receptor beta chains follows, all from one sample in a study of T-cell reconstitution after alpha-beta-depleted transplantation in children. TCRdb reprocessed the PCR reads with MiXCR, giving one entry per CDR3 protein. The sample yields hundreds of thousands of distinct CDR3 sequences, around 14% seen once. This sample comprised PBMCs, obtained before TCRalphabeta/CD19-depleted stem cell transplant. The receptors originated from a girl aged 2-10 years with congenital amegakaryocytic thrombocytopenia, due to receive a stem cell transplant. Each CDR3 is given with its conserved first and last residue.

TRBV30,TRBJ2-1,CAWSWGNEQFF
TRBV18,TRBJ2-5,CASSPPYGGDQETQYF
TRBV10-3,TRBJ2-5,CAISGKQETQYF
TRBV12-3/TRBV12-4,TRBJ2-1,CASTPPGFGGYNEQFF
TRBV9,TRBJ2-1,CASSVELAGAPKFF
TRBV7-9,TRBJ1-2,CATVGQSPNYGYTF
TRBV20-1,TRBJ1-5,CSATVARNNQPQHF
TRBV11-2,TRBJ2-3,CASTWTSGSNTDTQYF
TRBV20-1,TRBJ2-3,CSAGPGGPRDTQYF
TRBV12-3/TRBV12-4,TRBJ1-1,CASSLAPGHTEAFF
TRBV7-9,TRBJ2-3,CASSFLAGADTQYF
TRBV20-1,TRBJ1-2,CSARIEGTGGDYGYTF
TRBV20-1,TRBJ2-7,CSAAQGRAYEQYF
TRBV5-1,TRBJ1-1,CASSTRTANTEAFF
TRBV3-1,TRBJ2-7,CASSQEPLWLYF
TRBV4-1,TRBJ2-7,CASSQGRVAGRVPYF
TRBV15,TRBJ2-5,CATSIPGFQETQYF
TRBV20-1,TRBJ2-3,CSASLAGGPDTQYF
TRBV9,TRBJ2-7,CASSVASGEQYF
TRBV5-1,TRBJ2-2,CASSVGLGAETGELFF
TRBV5-1,TRBJ2-2,CASSIQGTGELFF
TRBV29-1,TRBJ2-4,CSVDELAGESRAKNIQYF
TRBV12-3/TRBV12-4,TRBJ2-2,CASGRSNTGELFF
TRBV5-1,TRBJ2-3,CASSSHYGTGRTDTQYF
TRBV5-1,TRBJ2-7,CASSLETGRVRVQYF
TRBV5-6,TRBJ2-5,CASSSSYRPGTQYF
TRBV7-9,TRBJ2-1,CASSLATSGSYEQFF
TRBV19,TRBJ2-3,CASRPKGLARTDTQYF
TRBV28,TRBJ2-5,CASNPTGPLETQYF
TRBV4-1,TRBJ2-2,CASSQYGDAGELFF
TRBV15,TRBJ1-1,CATSRDRGLSEAFF
TRBV29-1,TRBJ1-2,CSVFRRDREEECTF
TRBV5-1,TRBJ2-1,CASSPEGARQFF
TRBV29-1,TRBJ2-7,CSVVARGRNEQYF
TRBV20-1,TRBJ1-4,CSARVRSNEKLFF
TRBV28,TRBJ2-1,CASSLMGAIDEQFF
TRBV5-1,TRBJ2-1,CASSSLPGQGYNEQFF
TRBV18,TRBJ1-1,CASSPPVSREAFF
TRBV5-1,TRBJ2-3,CASSLGLGVTDTQYF
TRBV11-2,TRBJ2-5,CASSPAWTLQETQYF
TRBV29-1,TRBJ2-2,CSVRRTGSTGELFF
TRBV5-5,TRBJ2-1,CASTADAYNEQFF
TRBV29-1,TRBJ1-4,CSVVIQGREKLFF